This TCR beta chain comes out of a study of monozygotic twins with inflammatory bowel disease. Study-level findings and limits: IBD patients exhibited fewer clonotypes shared with other individuals than healthy twins, particularly with disease activity.

As for this clonotype: The antigen remains undetermined.

Germline-derived CDR1 and CDR2 are SGHTA and FQGNSA. The CDR3 has 13 residues. A 6-nucleotide sample barcode was carried by the UMIs, which template switching added. No DNA is given; TCRdb re-called the 5' RACE reads and lists each CDR3 protein once. This sample contains around 190,000 distinct CDR3 sequences. The rearrangement uses TRBV7-2 and TRBJ2-3; TCRdb indicates TRBD1, and absent DNA this call remains unverified. The sequenced material came from blood. This clonotype was obtained from a human donor with ulcerative colitis or Crohn's disease, or a healthy co-twin of an affected twin (not recorded which). The CDR3 spells CASSPLHSGTQYF.